This TCR beta chain was observed in a study of OX40 agonist ivuxolimab in advanced cancers. In terms of the full investigation: Ivuxolimab was an agonistic, fully human IgG2 monoclonal antibody directed against OX40 (CD134), a costimulatory receptor. The point of sequencing TCRbeta in the periphery was to test whether ivuxolimab changed TCR sequence diversity and drove clonal T-cell expansion. Three dose-escalation patients achieved partial responses, one with hepatocellular carcinoma and two with cutaneous melanoma. Intravenous ivuxolimab was administered to patients every 2 weeks at six dose levels: 0.01, 0.1, 0.3, 1.5, 3 and 10 mg/kg. Patients were allowed to have had prior anti-PD-1, anti-PD-L1 or anti-CTLA-4 therapy, and around 37% of the dose-escalation patients had previously received checkpoint inhibitors. Of the approximately 50 dose-escalation patients, hepatocellular carcinoma was present in 19, melanoma in roughly 15, renal cell carcinoma in 9 and head and neck cancer in 9. In the dose-escalation cohort, 82.7% of patients were male, and the mean age was roughly 60 years, with a range of about 23 to 85. The paper describes the monotherapy dose-escalation part (N ≈ 51 patients) of the phase I trial of ivuxolimab. The study at large found these results: In the 0.1-3.0 mg/kg groups, partial responders were among the patients with the lowest normalized peripheral clonal expansion, particularly in CD8+ T cells. Low levels of normalized T-cell clonal expansion were also seen in some patients who did not respond. At doses of 0.1 to 3.0 mg/kg, clonal expansion of both CD4+ and CD8+ blood T cells was observed from baseline to week 6. Antigen specificity was not determined for the clonally expanded peripheral T cells. After ivuxolimab, expanded clones were on average more numerous among CD8+ T cells than among CD4+ T cells.

A note on this clone: The antigen it recognizes is unknown. Qualities for individual bases were not recorded, and no much larger clone is one base off.

The germline V gene yields MNHEY for CDR1 and SVGAGI for CDR2. The germline ends are 11 bases apart after V is trimmed by 7 bases and J by 0 bases. Counted from cysteine to phenylalanine, this CDR3 has 14 amino acids. Only the CDR3 DNA is retained, 42 bases long and in frame from the first base. Genomic DNA was extracted from sorted cells for sequencing of the TCRbeta CDR3 region. TCRbeta CDR3 regions were sequenced using the immunoSEQ Assay. Held by TCRdb, this immuneACCESS table contains in-frame sequences only and omits some clones. Under half of the omission traces to an unresolved V gene where checked; the cause of the rest is unknown. Across this sample there are 65,000 to 70,000 clones, with 80% to 90% seen only once. Of the sample, around 6.5% falls within the top ten clones. Patients with a history of autoimmune disease or receiving systemic immunosuppression were excluded from the trial. Peripheral blood for TCR sequencing was collected from all dose cohorts at baseline, on cycle 4 day 1, and on cycle 7 day 1. Samples came from an open-label, multicenter, first-in-human phase I dose-escalation trial of ivuxolimab. Adults with locally advanced or metastatic melanoma, renal cell carcinoma, hepatocellular carcinoma or head and neck squamous cell carcinoma were enrolled in the trial. CD4+ and CD8+ T cells were sorted separately from peripheral blood before TCR sequencing.

This TCR came from an adult with an advanced solid tumor such as melanoma, head and neck, liver or kidney cancer. The rearranged segments are TRBV6-5 and TRBJ2-3; the D gene assignment is ambiguous. The starting material was CD4+ or CD8+ T cells sorted from blood, obtained in a trial of the OX40 agonist ivuxolimab. The DNA is as follows: TGTGCCAGCAAAACAGACTCTAGCACAGATACGCAGTATTTT. Its product reads: CASKTDSSTDTQYF.